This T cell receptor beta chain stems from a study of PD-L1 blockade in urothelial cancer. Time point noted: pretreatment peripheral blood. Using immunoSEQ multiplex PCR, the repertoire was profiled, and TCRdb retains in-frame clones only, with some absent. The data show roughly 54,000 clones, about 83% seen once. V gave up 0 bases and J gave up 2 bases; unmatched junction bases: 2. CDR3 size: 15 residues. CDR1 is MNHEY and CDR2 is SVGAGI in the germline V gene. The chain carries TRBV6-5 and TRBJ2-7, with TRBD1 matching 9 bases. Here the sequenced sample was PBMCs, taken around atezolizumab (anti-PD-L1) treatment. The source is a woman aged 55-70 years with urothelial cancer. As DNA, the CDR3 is TGTGCCAGCAGTTACTCAACAGGGGGCCCCTACGAGCAGTACTTC. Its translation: CASSYSTGGPYEQYF.